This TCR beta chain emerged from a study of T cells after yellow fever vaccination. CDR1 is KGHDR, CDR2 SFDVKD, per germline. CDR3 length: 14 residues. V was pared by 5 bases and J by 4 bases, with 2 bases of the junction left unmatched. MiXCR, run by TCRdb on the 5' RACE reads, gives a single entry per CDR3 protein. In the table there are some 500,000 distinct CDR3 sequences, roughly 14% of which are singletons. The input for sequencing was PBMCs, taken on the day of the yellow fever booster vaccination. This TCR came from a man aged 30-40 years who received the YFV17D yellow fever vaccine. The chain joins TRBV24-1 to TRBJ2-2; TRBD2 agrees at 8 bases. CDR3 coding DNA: TGTGCCACCAGTGGACTAGCGTTCACCGGGGAGCTGTTTTTT. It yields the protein CATSGLAFTGELFF.